Sequencing of this TCR beta chain was carried out in a study of blood T cell repertoires in COVID-19. Across the whole study: Samples of COVID-19 (acute and convalescent) were obtained from the United States, Italy and Spain. The cDNA or gDNA used as material had been derived from T cells, B-cell-depleted T cells, or PBMCs.

As processed by the authors: Counts of nucleated cells, estimated from reference gene primer amplification, were obtained. TCRdb's copy holds only in-frame clones and misses some; the assay was immunoSEQ multiplex PCR. V, J and clone size are taken as reported in that table, and D and trimming were inferred from the DNA itself. Altogether 120,000 or so clones are present, around four fifths being singletons, with the ten largest covering 5.5% to 6%. The CDR3 extends over 14 amino acids. Trimming stripped 7 bases from V and 0 bases from J, with 10 bases between. Per the germline V gene, CDR1 is MDHEN and CDR2 is SYDVKM.

This chain uses TRBV28 with TRBJ1-3; D call uncertain. Sequencing was done on a sample of peripheral blood. This sequence originates from an elderly man with active or convalescent COVID-19. In DNA, the CDR3 is TGTGCCAGCACCTTTCAGCGCTCTGGAAACACCATATATTTT. This sequence encodes CASTFQRSGNTIYF. The complete variable domain, with remaining parts taken from reference TRBV28 and TRBJ1-3, reads DVKVTQSSRYLVKRTGEKVFLECVQDMDHENMFWYRQDPGLGLRLIYFSYDVKMKEKGDIPEGYSVSREKKERFSLILESASTNQTSMYLCASTFQRSGNTIYFGEGSWLTVV.